This T cell receptor (beta chain) stems from a study of graft-versus-host responses after intestinal transplantation (dated by TCRdb to the early 2020s). In the study overall: Multivisceral, liver-intestinal, or isolated intestinal transplants were received by the recipients. Every recipient was given anti-thymocyte globulin induction, then maintenance tacrolimus and steroids for 3 to 4 years. Bulk TCR-beta CDR3 sequencing was used to track graft-versus-host and host-versus-graft alloreactive T cell clones in the graft, circulation and bone marrow after intestinal transplantation. Alloreactive clones were identified by sequencing pre-transplant mixed lymphocyte reaction products and comparing these products with unstimulated pre-transplant donor and recipient T cells. The cohort enrolled 20 to 25 intestinal transplant recipients including one retransplant, and a few patients lacking pretransplant specimens were excluded. A peak of at least 4% donor T cells among recipient peripheral blood mononuclear cells was the definition used for donor T cell macrochimerism. Rather than being sequenced by the commercial service, samples from a few later patients were sequenced in-house on an Illumina MiSeq and processed with MiXCR.

Libraries were made using the immunoSEQ multiplex PCR assay. High-throughput TCR-beta CDR3 sequencing of genomic DNA from most patients was performed by Adaptive Biotechnologies. In the original analysis: TCR sequencing data for over 15 patients were retrieved from Adaptive's ImmunoSEQ software; three other patients were processed with MiXCR and VDJtools. CDR3 nucleotide sequences shared between donor and recipient were removed because the origin of such sequences could not be assigned. To count as alloreactive, a clone needed at least 2-fold expansion over unstimulated cells and a minimum CFSE-low frequency of 0.002% (template counts) or 0.001% (read counts). Mappable clones were those detected in sequenced pre-transplant spleen, lymph node, or MLR CFSE-low populations of the donor or recipient. Cumulative frequency of alloreactive clones was calculated as a percentage of all sequences weighted by copy number. TCRdb took over this immuneACCESS table, retaining in-frame rearrangements with V and J assigned. Such tables are incomplete; in checked studies, under half of the missing clones stem from an unresolved V gene, and the remainder is unexplained. That table furnishes V, J and clone size, whereas the DNA furnished D and trimming. In all, the sample holds 8,500 to 10,000 clones, and 75% to 90% of those were seen once. Around 5.3% of the sample goes to the ten largest clones.

Dithiothreitol, EDTA incubations and collagenase D digestion were used to isolate intraepithelial and lamina propria lymphocytes from graft specimens. Serial intestinal graft biopsy specimens collected up to 600 days after transplant underwent bulk TCR-beta sequencing. Remarks on this clone: No antigen is known for it. Base qualities are not provided; no much larger clone lies one nucleotide away.

The investigation overall reported the following: GvH clones were found in recipient bone marrow, and some of the GvH clones appeared earlier in ileal mucosa or blood, which is consistent with an intestinal mucosal origin. In the allografts of patients with donor T cell macrochimerism, GvH to HvG T cell clonal ratios were high. Early after transplant, declines in HvG clones were associated with peak levels of circulating GvH clones. Conclusions were limited by the relatively low number and heterogeneity of intestinal transplant patients.

The CDR1 and CDR2 encoded by the germline V gene (reference sequence) are LNHNV and YYDKDF. V gives up 6 bases and J gives up 2 bases, and the segment between their germline ends measures 13 bases. The CDR3 measures 14 amino acids from cysteine to phenylalanine. CDR3 DNA only is kept here, 42 bases in frame from base 1. Rearrangement joined TRBV15 to TRBJ1-2; possibly the D gene is TRBD1, per 6 matching bases. The sequences come from ileum tissue, collected roughly 710 days after intestinal transplantation. The receptor was isolated from a human patient who received an intestinal transplant, so some T cells may come from the graft donor. The nucleotide sequence reads TGTGCCACCAGGAGGGGGGGCCCGAACTATGGCTACACCTTC. It translates to CATRRGGPNYGYTF.